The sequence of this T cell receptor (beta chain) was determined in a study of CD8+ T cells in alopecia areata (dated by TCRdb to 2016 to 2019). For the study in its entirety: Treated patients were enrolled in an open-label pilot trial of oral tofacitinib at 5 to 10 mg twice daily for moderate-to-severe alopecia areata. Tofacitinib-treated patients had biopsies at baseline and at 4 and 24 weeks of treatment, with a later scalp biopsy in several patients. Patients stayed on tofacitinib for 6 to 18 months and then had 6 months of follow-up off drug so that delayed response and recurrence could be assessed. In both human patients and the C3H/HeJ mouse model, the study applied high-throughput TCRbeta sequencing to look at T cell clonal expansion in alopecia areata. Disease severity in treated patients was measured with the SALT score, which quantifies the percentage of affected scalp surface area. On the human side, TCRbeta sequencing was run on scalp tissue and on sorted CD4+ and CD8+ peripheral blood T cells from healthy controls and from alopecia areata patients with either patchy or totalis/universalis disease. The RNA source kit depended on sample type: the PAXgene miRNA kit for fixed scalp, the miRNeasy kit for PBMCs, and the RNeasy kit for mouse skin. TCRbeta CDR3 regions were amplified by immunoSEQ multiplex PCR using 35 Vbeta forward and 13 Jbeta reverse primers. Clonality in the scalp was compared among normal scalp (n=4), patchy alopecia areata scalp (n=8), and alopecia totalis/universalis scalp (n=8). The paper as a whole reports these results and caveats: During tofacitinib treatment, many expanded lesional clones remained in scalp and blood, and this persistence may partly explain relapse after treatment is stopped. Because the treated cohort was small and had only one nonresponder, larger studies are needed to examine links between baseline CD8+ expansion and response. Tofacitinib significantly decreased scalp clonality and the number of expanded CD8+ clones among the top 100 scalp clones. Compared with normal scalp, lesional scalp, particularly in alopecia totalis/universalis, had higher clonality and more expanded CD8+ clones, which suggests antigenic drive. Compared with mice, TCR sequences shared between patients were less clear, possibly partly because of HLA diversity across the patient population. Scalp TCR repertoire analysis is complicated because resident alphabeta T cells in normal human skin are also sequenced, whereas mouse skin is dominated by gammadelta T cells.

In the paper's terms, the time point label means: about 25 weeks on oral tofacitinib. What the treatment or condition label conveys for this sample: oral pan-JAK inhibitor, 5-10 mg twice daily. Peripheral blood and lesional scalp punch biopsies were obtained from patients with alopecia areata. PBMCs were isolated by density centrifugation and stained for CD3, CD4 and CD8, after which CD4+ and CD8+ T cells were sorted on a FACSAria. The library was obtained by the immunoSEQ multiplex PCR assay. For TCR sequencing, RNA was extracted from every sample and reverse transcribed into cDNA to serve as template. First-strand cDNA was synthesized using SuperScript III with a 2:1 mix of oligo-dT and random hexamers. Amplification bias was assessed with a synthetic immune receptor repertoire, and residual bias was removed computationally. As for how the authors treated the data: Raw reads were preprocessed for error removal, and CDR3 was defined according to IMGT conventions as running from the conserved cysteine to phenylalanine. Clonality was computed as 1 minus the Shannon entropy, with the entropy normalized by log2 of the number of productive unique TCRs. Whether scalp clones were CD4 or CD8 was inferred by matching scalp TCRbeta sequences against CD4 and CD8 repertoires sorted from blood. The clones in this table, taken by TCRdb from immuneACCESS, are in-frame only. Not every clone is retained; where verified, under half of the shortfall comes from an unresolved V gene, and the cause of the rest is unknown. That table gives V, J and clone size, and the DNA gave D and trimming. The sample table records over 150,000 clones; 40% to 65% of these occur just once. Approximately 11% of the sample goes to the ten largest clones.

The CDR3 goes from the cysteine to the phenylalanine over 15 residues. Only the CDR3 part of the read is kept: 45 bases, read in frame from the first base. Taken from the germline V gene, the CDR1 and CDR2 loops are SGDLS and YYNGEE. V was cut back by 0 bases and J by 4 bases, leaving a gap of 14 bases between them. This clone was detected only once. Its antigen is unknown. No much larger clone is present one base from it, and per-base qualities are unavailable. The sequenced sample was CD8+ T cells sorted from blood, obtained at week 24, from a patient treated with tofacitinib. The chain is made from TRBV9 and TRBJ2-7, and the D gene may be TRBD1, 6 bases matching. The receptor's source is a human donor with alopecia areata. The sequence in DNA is TGTGCCAGCAGCGTAGCTGTAGGACAGCAATACGAGCAGTACTTC. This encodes CASSVAVGQQYEQYF.